This T cell receptor beta chain was documented in a study of blood T cells in healthy people across ages. Study-wide points: Estimates drawn from one million T cells were deemed to understate diversity.

Trimming pared 0 bases from V and 7 bases from J, leaving 8 bases between. CDR1 and CDR2 (germline): SGDLS, YYNGEE. There are 14 residues in the CDR3. Comments on this clonotype: Its antigen is not identified.

Using a J-beta primer mix together with a sample-barcoded 5' primer, a second PCR was run for roughly 6 to 12 cycles. TCRdb analysed the 5' RACE reads with MiXCR anew, one entry per CDR3 protein. In the table there are around 900,000 distinct CDR3 sequences, 25% to 35% of which are singletons. The TCR was taken from a woman older than 75 in good health. The chain carries TRBV9 and TRBJ1-6; TRBD1 is a possible D gene (5 bases). The sequencing sample was made of blood. The DNA for the CDR3 is TGTGCCAGCAGCGTAGGAGGGGAGAATTCACCCCTCCACTTT. This translates into CASSVGGENSPLHF.